Sequencing of this TCR beta chain was carried out in a study of spatial heterogeneity in lung cancer. The CDR3 totals 15 residues. V lost 5 bases and J lost 0; bases outside the gene matches: 3. Germline CDR1 is DFQATT and CDR2 is SNEGSKA (reference sequence). Stated time point: blood at routine non-recurrence follow-up after resection. The authors sequenced whole RNA from tumor, nontumor lung or frozen PBMC without sorting. Each CDR3 protein gets one entry after TCRdb re-called the 5' RACE reads with MiXCR. The sample gives around 110,000 distinct CDR3 sequences, more than 9% of which show up once; 16% is in the top ten.

The origin of this receptor is a male donor with early-stage non-small cell lung cancer. This rearrangement joins TRBV20-1 to TRBJ2-1; 11 bases match TRBD2. The sample was PBMCs, taken at follow-up. The CDR3 is CSAGGTSGSYNEQFF. The CDR3 DNA reads TGCAGTGCTGGGGGGACTAGCGGCTCCTACAATGAGCAGTTCTTC.